This T cell receptor (beta chain) was captured in a study of blood T cell repertoires in COVID-19. Study as a whole: In each case, the material was cDNA or gDNA derived from T cells, B-cell-depleted T cells, or PBMCs.

Profiled with immunoSEQ multiplex PCR; TCRdb holds only in-frame clones, not every one. The sample shows 25,000 to 30,000 clones, roughly 89% of them seen only once. Sequencing was performed on peripheral blood. This receptor was identified in a man aged 65 to 79 with active COVID-19.

This CDR3 reads CASSLQEPWETQYF. The CDR3 DNA reads TGTGCCAGCAGCTTACAGGAGCCCTGGGAGACCCAGTACTTC. The chain carries TRBV5-5 and TRBJ2-5, with a weak D call TRBD1 (5 bases). The germline gives CDR1 SGHKS, CDR2 YYEKEE (reference sequence). This CDR3 spans 14 amino acids. V was cut by 2 bases and J by 5 bases, with 13 bases left in between.